Below, 30 T cell receptor beta chains from the same sample are listed, as sequenced in a study of cytotoxic CD8 clonotypes in ibrutinib-treated CLL. Profiled with immunoSEQ multiplex PCR; TCRdb holds only in-frame clones, not every one. The sample yields approximately 190,000 clones, about three quarters seen once. Material: PBMCs, obtained after 12 months of ibrutinib treatment. The receptors come from a human donor with chronic lymphocytic leukemia.

V is TRBV29-1 and J is TRBJ1-4; D is undetermined. Germline-derived CDR1 and CDR2 are SQVTM and ANQGSEA. V was cut by 6 bases and J by 8 bases, with 16 bases left in between. The CDR3 is made up of 13 amino acids. The CDR3 DNA follows: TGCAGCGTGGGTCAGTCGGGCCGAGAAAAACTGTTTTTT. It specifies CSVGQSGREKLFF.

This clone was observed a handful of times. The chain recombines TRBV4-2 with TRBJ1-5; D is unresolved. V was cut by 5 bases and J by 0 bases, with 8 bases left in between. The CDR3 runs 14 residues. Germline CDR1 is LGHNA and CDR2 is YNFKEQ. The CDR3 nucleotides read TGTGCCAGCAGCTTCTTCAATAGCAATCAGCCCCAGCATTTT. Translating gives CASSFFNSNQPQHF.

This chain joins TRBV28 and TRBJ2-3; possible D gene TRBD2, 6 bases. Germline CDR1 and CDR2: MDHEN and SYDVKM. This CDR3 is 14 amino acids long. Trimming removed 7 bases from V and 0 bases from J, with 11 bases in between. The CDR3 is CASTRGTSTDTQYF. The CDR3 bases are TGTGCCAGCACGAGAGGGACTAGCACAGATACGCAGTATTTT.

This clone was seen just once. The chain joins TRBV5-6 to TRBJ1-5, with a possible D match to TRBD1 (5 bases). This CDR3 has 13 amino acids. V dropped 3 bases and J dropped 2 bases, with 6 bases sitting between them. Looked up from germline, CDR1 is SGHDT and CDR2 is YYEEEE. The CDR3 nucleotides read TGTGCCAGCAGCTCCAGGGGCAATCAGCCCCAGCATTTT. This gives the protein CASSSRGNQPQHF.

This clone occurred a few times. V usage is TRBV9 and J usage is TRBJ1-2; TRBD1 matches at 7 bases. The length of the CDR3 is 15 residues. Germline V gene sequence: CDR1 SGDLS, CDR2 YYNGEE. V lost 0 bases, J lost 4 bases, and 6 bases stayed unmatched. Here the CDR3 DNA reads TGTGCCAGCAGCGTAGTTACACAGGGGTCCTATGGCTACACCTTC. It is translated as CASSVVTQGSYGYTF.

The genes are TRBV6-5 and TRBJ1-5; 7 bases agree with TRBD1. CDR1 is MNHEY and CDR2 is SVGAGI in the germline V gene. V trimming: 6 bases; J trimming: 7 bases; junction bases outside the gene matches: 9. The CDR3 is made up of 14 amino acids. The CDR3 loop is CASRPGQVHQPQHF. In DNA, the CDR3 is TGTGCCAGCAGACCTGGACAGGTCCACCAGCCCCAGCATTTT.

As concerns this clone: One end of the junction is discordant with germline, which a read error may explain. This chain connects TRBV7-2 to TRBJ2-7; a weak D match, TRBD1 (6 bases). Germline loops: CDR1 SGHTA, CDR2 FQGNSA. The CDR3 is 16 amino acids. CDR3 residues: CASSQKRGIGSSEQYF. The CDR3 DNA is TGTGCCAGCAGCCAAAAGAGGGGGATTGGTTCCTCCGAGCAGTACTTC.

J is TRBJ1-2 and V is TRBV15; TRBD1 agrees at 7 bases. Germline CDR1 LNHNV, CDR2 YYDKDF (reference sequence). This CDR3 has 17 residues. V lost 5 bases and J lost 8; bases outside the gene matches: 20. CDR3 nucleotide sequence: TGTGCCACCAGCCGAAAACAGGGGAGCCTTTCAACGGGGGGCTACACCTTC. It encodes CATSRKQGSLSTGGYTF.

This clone was counted between two and nine times. The chain recombines TRBV5-4 with TRBJ1-6; TRBD1 matches 7 bases. The CDR3 runs 14 residues. The ends lost 1 base at V and 6 bases at J; junction bases unmatched: 1. Germline CDR1 is SGHNT and CDR2 is YYREEE (reference sequence). In nucleotides, the CDR3 is TGTGCCAGCAGCTTGCAGGGGGTTAATTCACCCCTCCACTTT. It translates to CASSLQGVNSPLHF. The whole variable domain, remainder taken from reference TRBV5-4 and TRBJ1-6, is ETGVTQSPTHLIKTRGQQVTLRCSSQSGHNTVSWYQQALGQGPQFIFQYYREEENGRGNFPPRFSGLQFPNYSSELNVNALELDDSALYLCASSLQGVNSPLHFGNGTRLTVT.

The chain carries TRBV5-5 and TRBJ2-5; D perhaps matches TRBD2 (5 bases). This CDR3 comprises 14 residues. Per germline, CDR1 SGHKS and CDR2 YYEKEE (reference sequence). Deletions cut 2 bases from V and 5 bases from J, with 13 bases between. The CDR3 here is CASSFRDSSETQYF. CDR3 nucleotide sequence: TGTGCCAGCAGCTTCCGGGATAGCAGCGAGACCCAGTACTTC.

The chain links TRBV9 to TRBJ1-2, with D possibly TRBD1 on 6 matching bases. The CDR3 length is 13 residues. Trimming removed 0 bases from V and 6 bases from J, with 9 bases in between. CDR1 and CDR2 from the germline V gene are SGDLS and YYNGEE. CDR3 in amino acids: CASSVERQDGYTF. The CDR3 nucleotides are TGTGCCAGCAGCGTAGAGCGACAGGATGGCTACACCTTC.

This chain links TRBV5-1 with TRBJ2-1; D is uncertain. Germline values: CDR1 SGHRS, CDR2 YFSETQ. With 0 bases removed from V and 9 bases from J, the gap between germline ends came to 10 bases. The CDR3 extends over 13 amino acids. In DNA form, the CDR3 reads TGCGCCAGCAGCTTGGGCGGATCAATTGAGCAGTTCTTC. Translating gives CASSLGGSIEQFF.

The chain combines TRBV21-1 with TRBJ2-3; the listed D gene, TRBD2, was not tested against the DNA. TRBV21-1 is assigned pseudogene status. The CDR3 contains 16 residues. The CDR3 sequence: CASSPWATSDTDTQYF. As DNA, the CDR3 is TGTGCCAGCAGCCCTTGGGCCACTAGCGACACAGATACGCAGTATTTT.

This sequence joins TRBV10-3 and TRBJ2-5; D is ambiguous. The CDR3 is made up of 13 amino acids. Trimming pared 4 bases from V and 0 bases from J, leaving 6 bases between. From germline, CDR1 is ENHRY and CDR2 SYGVKD. The CDR3 reads CAISGTNQETQYF. The CDR3 DNA reads as TGTGCCATCAGTGGGACGAACCAAGAGACCCAGTACTTC.

The chain has TRBV5-1 and TRBJ1-2; D unresolved. V was clipped by 2 bases and J by 2 bases, with 10 bases between them. Germline values: CDR1 SGHRS, CDR2 YFSETQ. This CDR3 has 14 amino acids. The CDR3 spells CASSFGRSNYGYTF. The CDR3 DNA is TGCGCCAGCAGCTTTGGACGTTCGAACTATGGCTACACCTTC. The full variable domain, rest sourced from reference TRBV5-1 and TRBJ1-2, is KAGVTQTPRYLIKTRGQQVTLSCSPISGHRSVSWYQQTPGQGLQFLFEYFSETQRNKGNFPGRFSGRQFSNSRSEMNVSTLELGDSALYLCASSFGRSNYGYTFGSGTRLTVV.

The rearrangement uses TRBV7-3 and TRBJ2-2; D is unclear. Germline CDR1 and CDR2: SGHTA and FQGTGA. V was clipped by 5 bases and J by 1 base, with 8 bases between them. The CDR3 is 14 residues long. CDR3 region: CASSLLRNTGELFF. The CDR3 DNA reads TGTGCCAGCAGCCTACTCAGGAACACCGGGGAGCTGTTTTTT.

In its sample, this clone was seen a few times. This chain uses TRBV15 with TRBJ1-6; D is unresolved. Trimming took 3 bases from V and 2 from J, leaving 5 bases between them. CDR1 and CDR2 (germline): LNHNV, YYDKDF (reference sequence). CDR3 length equals 14 residues. The CDR3 is CATSRGTYNSPLHF. The CDR3 nucleotides are TGTGCCACCAGCAGGGGGACCTATAATTCACCCCTCCACTTT.

This clone appeared once. The V and J genes are TRBV29-1 and TRBJ2-3, with 9 positions matching TRBD2. The CDR3 is made up of 14 amino acids. Unmatched junction bases numbered 9, after V lost 8 bases and J lost 3 bases. Germline values: CDR1 SQVTM, CDR2 ANQGSEA. CDR3 sequence: CSLGSSGRTDTQYF. The CDR3 DNA reads as TGCAGCCTGGGAAGTAGCGGGAGAACAGATACGCAGTATTTT.

This chain joins TRBV30 and TRBJ2-1; 11 bases align to TRBD2. V shed 5 bases, J shed 13 bases, and the junction held 4 bases outside the gene matches. The germline gives CDR1 GTSNPN, CDR2 SVGIG (reference sequence). The CDR3 extends over 11 amino acids. The CDR3 here is CAWGLAGFQFF. The CDR3 DNA reads TGTGCCTGGGGACTAGCGGGCTTTCAGTTCTTC.

The chain employs TRBV30 and TRBJ2-2; 9 positions match TRBD1. This CDR3 is built from 14 residues. J lost 6 bases, V lost 5 bases, and 7 bases had no gene match. CDR1 and CDR2 (germline): GTSNPN, SVGIG (reference sequence). The CDR3 loop reads CAWSRDRVPGELFF. DNA for the CDR3: TGTGCCTGGTCACGGGACAGGGTCCCCGGGGAGCTGTTTTTT.

Here the CDR3 reads CATSRDSSMRATNGYTF. DNA for the CDR3: TGTGCCACCAGCAGAGATTCGTCTATGAGGGCTACAAATGGCTACACCTTC. V is TRBV15 and J is TRBJ1-2; D is uncertain. Trimming left V 0 bases short and J 6 bases short, with 20 bases between. Germline CDR1 LNHNV, CDR2 YYDKDF (reference sequence). The CDR3 sequence is 17 residues long.

The chain has TRBV6-5 and TRBJ2-1; D unclear. V was shortened by 4 bases and J by 0 bases, with 10 bases between the two germline ends. CDR1 and CDR2 (germline): MNHEY, SVGAGI. The length of the CDR3 is 15 residues. CDR3 sequence reads: CASSSGYGSYNEQFF. The CDR3, as DNA: TGTGCCAGCAGTTCAGGATATGGCTCCTACAATGAGCAGTTCTTC.

Comments on this clone: Other DNA sequences from this sample encode an identical CDR3 as well. V usage is TRBV9 and J usage is TRBJ2-5; no clear D. This CDR3 is 14 amino acids long. Trimming cost V 4 bases and J 2 bases, with 12 bases left between them. Germline V lookup: CDR1 SGDLS, CDR2 YYNGEE. CDR3 residues: CASSLSGAQETQYF. The CDR3 DNA is TGTGCCAGCAGCCTCTCCGGCGCGCAAGAGACCCAGTACTTC. The variable domain in full, with the rest retrieved from reference TRBV9 and TRBJ2-5, is DSGVTQTPKHLITATGQRVTLRCSPRSGDLSVYWYQQSLDQGLQFLIQYYNGEERAKGNILERFSAQQFPDLHSELNLSSLELGDSALYFCASSLSGAQETQYFGPGTRLLVL.

Here the CDR3 DNA reads TGTGCCAGCAGCCCCCTGCCCTCCTACGAGCAGTACTTC. Translating gives CASSPLPSYEQYF. The rearrangement joins TRBV7-3 to TRBJ2-7, with D unresolved. The V end lost 5 bases, the J end lost 0 bases, and 8 bases lay between the germline ends. Germline CDR1 SGHTA, CDR2 FQGTGA. The CDR3 is 13 amino acids.

The chain carries TRBV19 and TRBJ2-2; tentatively, D is TRBD2 (7 bases). The germline CDR1 and CDR2 sequences are LNHDA and SQIVND (reference sequence). The CDR3 spans 16 residues. The V end was cut by 5 bases, the J end by 4 bases, with 17 bases between. The CDR3 sequence: CASSSSGGGGTGELFF. Here the CDR3 DNA reads TGTGCCAGTAGTTCCTCGGGGGGCGGCGGCACCGGGGAGCTGTTTTTT.

This clone was detected a few times. The V and J genes are TRBV27 and TRBJ1-1; D is uncertain. The CDR3 consists of 13 residues. The V end was cut by 5 bases, the J end by 4 bases, with 11 bases between. Germline CDR1 reads MNHEY; CDR2 reads SMNVEV (reference sequence). The chain's CDR3 is CASSLGSLTEAFF. CDR3 bases: TGTGCCAGCAGTCTGGGATCCCTCACTGAAGCTTTCTTT.

The chain has TRBV7-6 and TRBJ2-2, with a possible D match to TRBD2 (5 bases). Trimming took off 5 bases at V and 7 bases at J, with 11 bases between the two ends. Germline V gives CDR1 SGHVS, CDR2 FNYEAQ. This CDR3 contains 13 residues. CDR3 loop: CASSRRSGGELFF. The CDR3 DNA is TGTGCCAGCAGCCGACGGAGCGGCGGGGAGCTGTTTTTT.

V and J are TRBV9 and TRBJ2-2; TRBD1 matches 9 bases. This CDR3 contains 15 residues. Germline values: CDR1 SGDLS, CDR2 YYNGEE. Trimming at V came to 3 bases and at J to 5 bases, leaving 5 bases not matched to a gene. The CDR3 region has the DNA TGTGCCAGCAGCGCGGGACAGGGCGGAACCGGGGAGCTGTTTTTT. Translated, it gives CASSAGQGGTGELFF.

The CDR3 sequence is CASSPTRGGANGELFF. The CDR3, as DNA: TGTGCCAGCTCACCGACCCGCGGGGGGGCCAACGGGGAGCTGTTTTTT. This chain uses TRBV18 with TRBJ2-2; TRBD2 aligns across 9 bases. The V gene end was trimmed by 3 bases and the J gene end by 7 bases; junction bases not matched to a gene: 9. The CDR3 covers 16 residues. In germline, CDR1 is KGHSH, CDR2 LQKENI.

The sample holds one count of this clone. This chain links TRBV30 with TRBJ1-2; D is possibly TRBD1 (6 bases). The ends were cut back, 2 bases at V and 6 bases at J, with 16 bases in the middle. CDR3 size: 14 residues. Per germline, CDR1 GTSNPN and CDR2 SVGIG (reference sequence). CDR3 DNA: TGTGCCTGGAGTAGGCCCGCAGGGGATAATGGCTACACCTTC. The encoded protein is CAWSRPAGDNGYTF.